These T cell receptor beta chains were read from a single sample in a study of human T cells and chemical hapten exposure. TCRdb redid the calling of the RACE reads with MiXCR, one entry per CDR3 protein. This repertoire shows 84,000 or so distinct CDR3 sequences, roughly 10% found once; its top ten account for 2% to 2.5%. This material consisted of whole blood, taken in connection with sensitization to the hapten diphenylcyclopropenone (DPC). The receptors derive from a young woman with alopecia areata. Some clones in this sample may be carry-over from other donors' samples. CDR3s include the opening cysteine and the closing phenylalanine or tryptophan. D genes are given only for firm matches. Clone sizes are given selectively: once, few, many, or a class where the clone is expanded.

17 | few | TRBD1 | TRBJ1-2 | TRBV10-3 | TGTGCCATCAGTGGATCGGAGGGGACAGGAAGCTCCTATGGCTACACCTTC | CAISGSEGTGSSYGYTF
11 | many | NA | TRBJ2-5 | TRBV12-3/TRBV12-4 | TGTGCCAGCAGTTTAGGAGGGACCCAGTACTTC | CASSLGGTQYF
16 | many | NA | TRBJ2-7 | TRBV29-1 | TGCAGCGTTGAAGACCCCGTTGGGGGGACGGCCTACGAGCAGTACTTC | CSVEDPVGGTAYEQYF
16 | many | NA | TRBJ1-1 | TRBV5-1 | TGCGCCAGCAGCTTGGGTGCAGGGCGATTGAACACTGAAGCTTTCTTT | CASSLGAGRLNTEAFF
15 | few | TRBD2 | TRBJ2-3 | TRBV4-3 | TGCGCCAGCAGCCCCTTAGCGGCGGGGGAGGATACGCAGTATTTT | CASSPLAAGEDTQYF
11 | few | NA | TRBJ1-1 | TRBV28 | TGTGCCAGCAAGTACCACACTGAAGCTTTCTTT | CASKYHTEAFF
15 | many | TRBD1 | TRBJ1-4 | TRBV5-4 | TGTGCCAGCAGCTTTACAGGGGGAGGGAATGAAAAACTGTTTTTT | CASSFTGGGNEKLFF
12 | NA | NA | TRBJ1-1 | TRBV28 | TGTGCCAGCAGTTTAGTCACGTCCCTGCCTTTCTTT | CASSLVTSLPFF
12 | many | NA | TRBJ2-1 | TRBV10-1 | TGCGCCAGCAGTGCTAGCGCGAATGAGCAGTTCTTC | CASSASANEQFF
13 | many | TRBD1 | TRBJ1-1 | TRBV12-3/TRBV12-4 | TGTGCCAGCAGTTTTCAGGGGGGCACTGAAGCTTTCTTT | CASSFQGGTEAFF
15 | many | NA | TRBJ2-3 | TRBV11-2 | TGTGCCAGCAGCTTCGGGACTCCTCTTAGAGATACGCAGTATTTT | CASSFGTPLRDTQYF
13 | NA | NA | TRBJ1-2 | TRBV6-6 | TGTGCCAGTTATTCGGGGCGCGAGGTTGGCTACACCTTC | CASYSGREVGYTF
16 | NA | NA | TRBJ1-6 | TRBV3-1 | TGTGCCAGCAGCGCCCGGCCTACCTCCTATAATTCACCCCTCCACTTT | CASSARPTSYNSPLHF
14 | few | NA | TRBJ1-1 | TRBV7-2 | TGTGCCAGCAGCTCCTTAACACGGTTCACTGAAGCTTTCTTT | CASSSLTRFTEAFF
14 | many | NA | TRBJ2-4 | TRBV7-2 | TGTGCCAGCAGCTTAGAACGCGCCAAAAACATTCAGTACTTC | CASSLERAKNIQYF
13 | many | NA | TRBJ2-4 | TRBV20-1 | TGCAGTGCCTTCATGCACGATCGTTCGTCTCAGTACTTC | CSAFMHDRSSQYF
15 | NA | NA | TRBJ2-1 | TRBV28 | TGTGCCAGCAGTTTAGGCGGGGTGATCTACAATGAGCAGTTCTTC | CASSLGGVIYNEQFF
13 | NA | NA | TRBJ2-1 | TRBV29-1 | TGCAGCGTGGTTTTGGTACTAAACAATGAGCAGTTCTTC | CSVVLVLNNEQFF
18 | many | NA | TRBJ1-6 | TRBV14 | TGTGCCAGCAGCCAAAAAACAGGGCCCAGCTCCTATAATTCACCCCTCCACTTT | CASSQKTGPSSYNSPLHF
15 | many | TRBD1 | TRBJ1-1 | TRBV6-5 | TGTGCCAGCAGCCCGCCGACAGGGCGGAACACTGAAGCTTTCTTT | CASSPPTGRNTEAFF
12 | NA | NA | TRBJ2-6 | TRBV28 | TGTGCCAGCAGTACTCCTGCCAACGTCCTGACTTTC | CASSTPANVLTF
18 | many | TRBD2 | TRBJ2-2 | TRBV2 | TGTGCCAGCACTACCGGGACTAGCGGGGGACGAGGCACCGGGGAGCTGTTTTTT | CASTTGTSGGRGTGELFF
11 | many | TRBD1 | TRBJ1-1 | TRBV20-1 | TGCAGCCCGGGGCAGGGGGAGAAAGCTTTCTTT | CSPGQGEKAFF
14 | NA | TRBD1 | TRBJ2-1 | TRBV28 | TGTGCCAGCAGTTTAGGGTCCGACAGGGGCGAGCAGTTCTTC | CASSLGSDRGEQFF
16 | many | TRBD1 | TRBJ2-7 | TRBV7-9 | TGTGCCAGCAGCTATTTCCCCCGGCAGGGGGCCGACGAGCAGTACTTC | CASSYFPRQGADEQYF
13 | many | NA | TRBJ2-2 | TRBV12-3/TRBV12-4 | TGTGCCAGCCGTAGGCGGGTACCCGGGGAGCTGTTTTTT | CASRRRVPGELFF
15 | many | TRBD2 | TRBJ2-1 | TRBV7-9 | TGTGCCAGCAGCTCGGGACTAGCGAAATACAATGAGCAGTTCTTC | CASSSGLAKYNEQFF
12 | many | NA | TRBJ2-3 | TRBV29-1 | TGCAGCGTCTCGAGAGGGGCAGATACGCAGTATTTT | CSVSRGADTQYF
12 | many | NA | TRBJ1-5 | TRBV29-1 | TGCAGCGTTCGGCAGGGCAATCAGCCCCAGCATTTT | CSVRQGNQPQHF
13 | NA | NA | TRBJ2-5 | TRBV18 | TGTGCCAGCTCACCTAGAGGGATGGAGACCCAGTACTTC | CASSPRGMETQYF
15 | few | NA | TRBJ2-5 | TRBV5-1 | TGCGCCAGCAGCCCCGGCCTGGACTTTCAAGAGACCCAGTACTTC | CASSPGLDFQETQYF
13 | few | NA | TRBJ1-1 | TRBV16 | TGTGCCAGCAGCCCCTACGGCAACACTGAAGCTTTCTTT | CASSPYGNTEAFF
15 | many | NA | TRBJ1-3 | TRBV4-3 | TGCGCCAGCAGCCAAGGTCGATACTCTGGAAACACCATATATTTT | CASSQGRYSGNTIYF
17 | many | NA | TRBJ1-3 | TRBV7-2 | TGTGCCAGCAGCTTAGTCCCGGCCCTTAGCTCTGGAAACACCATATATTTT | CASSLVPALSSGNTIYF
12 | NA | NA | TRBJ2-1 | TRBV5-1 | TGCGCCAGCAGCCACTCCTACAATGAGCAGTTCTTC | CASSHSYNEQFF
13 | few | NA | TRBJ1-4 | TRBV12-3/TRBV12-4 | TGTGCCAGCAGCCGGGACCCTAATGAAAAACTGTTTTTT | CASSRDPNEKLFF
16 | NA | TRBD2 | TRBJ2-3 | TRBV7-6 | TGTGCCAGCAGCCAGGGACTAGCGAGAAGCACAGATACGCAGTATTTT | CASSQGLARSTDTQYF